The 14 T cell receptor beta chains below all came from one sample that was sequenced in a study of cytomegalovirus exposure and HLA in healthy donors. 13 Jbeta primers and 60 Vbeta primers were used for the PCR. Some clones are missing from TCRdb's copy, which holds only in-frame ones; the method was immunoSEQ multiplex PCR. The table has about 110,000 clones, 70% to 85% seen once; the top ten hold roughly 6.2%. The sequencing sample was made of PBMCs. These receptors all stem from a man aged 25-45 years in good health and CMV-seropositive.

This clone was found a few times. The chain joins TRBV11-1 to TRBJ1-2, with TRBD1 identical over 7 bases. The V gene end was trimmed by 5 bases and the J gene end by 4 bases; junction bases not matched to a gene: 13. Germline lookup yields CDR1 SGHAT and CDR2 FQDESV (reference sequence). The CDR3 is made up of 16 amino acids. Written as DNA, the CDR3 is TGTGCCAGCAGCCCCCACGCACAGGGGAGTAGCTATGGCTACACCTTC. Its translation: CASSPHAQGSSYGYTF. The variable domain in full, with the rest retrieved from reference TRBV11-1 and TRBJ1-2, is EAEVAQSPRYKITEKSQAVAFWCDPISGHATLYWYRQILGQGPELLVQFQDESVVDDSQLPKDRFSAERLKGVDSTLKIQPAELGDSAMYLCASSPHAQGSSYGYTFGSGTRLTVV.

The genes are TRBV11-2 and TRBJ2-2, with D uncertain. V lost 1 base to trimming and J lost 6 bases, with 6 bases between them. Per the germline V gene, CDR1 is SGHAT and CDR2 is FQNNGV. This CDR3 comprises 13 residues. CDR3: CASSLGEAGELFF. The CDR3 nucleotides read TGTGCCAGCAGCTTAGGCGAGGCCGGGGAGCTGTTTTTT.

The chain uses TRBV4-1 and TRBJ2-3; 11 bases are a match to TRBD2. The junction had 2 bases not matched to a gene; V was cut back by 2 bases and J by 1 base. Germline V gene sequence: CDR1 MGHRA, CDR2 YSYEKL. This CDR3 is built from 16 residues. CDR3 residues: CASSQSTSGGTDTQYF. In DNA, the CDR3 is TGCGCCAGCAGCCAATCGACTAGCGGGGGCACAGATACGCAGTATTTT.

This clone was recorded once. The gene calls are TRBV7-9 and TRBJ2-7; 7 bases align to TRBD1. V lost 5 bases and J lost 2; bases outside the gene matches: 9. This CDR3 has 15 amino acids. Germline V gene data show CDR1 as SEHNR and CDR2 as FQNEAQ (reference sequence). The CDR3 DNA sequence: TGTGCCAGCAGCCTCCCGGGACAGCCAACCTACGAGCAGTACTTC. Protein: CASSLPGQPTYEQYF.

This clone was counted once. The chain recombines TRBV15 with TRBJ2-7, with D possibly being TRBD1 (6 bases). The germline CDR1 and CDR2 sequences are LNHNV and YYDKDF (reference sequence). V was pared by 5 bases and J by 1 base, with 15 bases between. CDR3 size: 15 residues. The CDR3 sequence is CATSWADSTSYEQYF. The CDR3 DNA follows: TGTGCCACCAGCTGGGCGGACAGCACGTCCTACGAGCAGTACTTC. The variable domain in full, with the rest retrieved from reference TRBV15 and TRBJ2-7, is DAMVIQNPRYQVTQFGKPVTLSCSQTLNHNVMYWYQQKSSQAPKLLFHYYDKDFNNEADTPDNFQSRRPNTSFCFLDIRSPGLGDTAMYLCATSWADSTSYEQYFGPGTRLTVT.

This rearrangement joins TRBV10-3 to TRBJ2-2; a possible D gene is TRBD2 (6 bases). The CDR3 length is 16 residues. V lost 8 bases and J lost 2, with 18 bases in between. CDR1 and CDR2 (germline): ENHRY, SYGVKD. The chain's CDR3 is CAIRGTLNYNTGELFF. As DNA, the CDR3 is TGTGCCATCCGCGGGACCCTAAACTATAACACCGGGGAGCTGTTTTTT.

With regard to this clone: One end of the junction is discordant with germline, which a read error may explain. The rearrangement joins TRBV7-9 to TRBJ2-7; 9 positions agree with TRBD2. The CDR3 is 13 residues long. Germline V CDR1 and CDR2: SEHNR, FQNEAQ (reference sequence). The CDR3, as DNA: TGTTCCAGCAGCCTTAGCGGGGGTAGCGAGCAGTACTTC. Protein product: CSSSLSGGSEQYF.

The chain uses TRBV20-1 and TRBJ1-1, with D possibly matching TRBD1 (6 bases). CDR1 is DFQATT, CDR2 SNEGSKA, per germline (reference sequence). The CDR3 length is 11 residues. The CDR3 DNA reads as TGCAGGGTAGTAGGGGGCACTGAAGCTTTCTTT. Its protein is CRVVGGTEAFF.

V is TRBV5-6 and J is TRBJ2-7; 7 bases line up with TRBD1. Germline lookup yields CDR1 SGHDT and CDR2 YYEEEE. J was trimmed by 6 bases and V by 4 bases; bases with no gene match: 13. This CDR3 spans 15 amino acids. CDR3 bases: TGTGCCAGCAGCCTATCCGGGACAGCCGGAATCGAGCAGTACTTC. Protein: CASSLSGTAGIEQYF.

This rearrangement joins TRBV5-5 to TRBJ2-3; 9 bases are a match to TRBD2. The CDR3 extends over 14 amino acids. Germline V gene data show CDR1 as SGHKS and CDR2 as YYEKEE (reference sequence). The junction had 4 bases not matched to a gene; V was cut back by 5 bases and J by 3 bases. The CDR3 loop is CASSLSGGTDTQYF. The CDR3 DNA is TGTGCCAGCAGTCTTAGCGGGGGTACAGATACGCAGTATTTT.

The gene calls are TRBV5-1 and TRBJ2-7; maybe TRBD1 (6 bases). Trimming stripped 0 bases from V and 4 bases from J, with 14 bases between. In germline, CDR1 is SGHRS, CDR2 YFSETQ. The CDR3 covers 15 residues. CDR3 residues: CASSLVWQGSYEQYF. CDR3 in DNA: TGCGCCAGCAGCTTGGTTTGGCAGGGGTCGTACGAGCAGTACTTC. The variable domain in full, with the rest retrieved from reference TRBV5-1 and TRBJ2-7, is KAGVTQTPRYLIKTRGQQVTLSCSPISGHRSVSWYQQTPGQGLQFLFEYFSETQRNKGNFPGRFSGRQFSNSRSEMNVSTLELGDSALYLCASSLVWQGSYEQYFGPGTRLTVT.

The rearrangement joins TRBV27 to TRBJ1-1, with D possibly being TRBD1 (6 bases). The CDR3 runs 17 residues. V was trimmed by 2 bases and J by 1 base, leaving 17 bases between them. CDR1 and CDR2 (germline): MNHEY, SMNVEV (reference sequence). This CDR3 is CASSLNRYGGPNTEAFF. CDR3 sequence (DNA): TGTGCCAGCAGTTTAAACAGGTACGGGGGGCCGAACACTGAAGCTTTCTTT.

The rearrangement joins TRBV7-2 to TRBJ2-3, with TRBD2 identical over 16 bases. Unmatched junction bases numbered 5, after V lost 1 base and J lost 7 bases. The length of the CDR3 is 17 residues. The germline gives CDR1 SGHTA, CDR2 FQGNSA. The CDR3 here is CASSLVGTSGGANTQYF. In nucleotides, the CDR3 is TGTGCCAGCAGCTTAGTTGGGACTAGCGGGGGGGCCAATACGCAGTATTTT.

Only a few counts were recorded for this clone. The chain couples TRBV2 to TRBJ2-6; 10 bases are shared with TRBD1. The V gene end was trimmed by 8 bases and the J gene end by 3 bases; junction bases not matched to a gene: 10. This CDR3 has 17 residues. Germline V gene sequence: CDR1 SNHLY, CDR2 FYNNEI. For the CDR3, the DNA is TGTGCCAGCTACGGAACCGGGACAGGGGTTGGGGCCAACGTCCTGACTTTC. Its translation is CASYGTGTGVGANVLTF.